The 4 T cell receptor beta chains below come from one sample, sequenced in a study of T-cell memory formation after mild COVID-19. TCRdb reprocessed the 5' RACE reads via MiXCR and lists one record per CDR3 protein. Among roughly 340,000 distinct CDR3 sequences, more than 15% were seen once, and the ten largest hold 20% to 25%. Sequenced: PBMCs or a T cell subset sorted from them (not recorded which). The origin of the receptors is a man aged 18 to 30 who had mild COVID-19 (a few samples of this study predate the infection). Cell type and time point are not known.

There are a few counts of this clonotype. This chain uses TRBV10-3 with TRBJ2-7, with 7 nucleotides matching TRBD2. Germline loops: CDR1 ENHRY, CDR2 SYGVKD. CDR3 length: 13 residues. J gave up 2 bases and V 11 bases, and 9 bases lay outside the gene matches. CDR3 in DNA: TGTGCCTCCAGGGCAGGGACTACCTACGAGCAGTACTTC. Encoded protein: CASRAGTTYEQYF.

This clonotype was found a few times. The chain has TRBV28 and TRBJ2-3, with D uncertain. This CDR3 is built from 15 residues. Deletions cut 8 bases from V and 0 bases from J, with 15 bases between. Germline loops: CDR1 MDHEN, CDR2 SYDVKM. In nucleotides, the CDR3 is TGTGCCAGCTCCATTGCTGCGTCTAGCACAGATACGCAGTATTTT. It translates to CASSIAASSTDTQYF. Supplemented by reference TRBV28 and TRBJ2-3, the full variable domain reads DVKVTQSSRYLVKRTGEKVFLECVQDMDHENMFWYRQDPGLGLRLIYFSYDVKMKEKGDIPEGYSVSREKKERFSLILESASTNQTSMYLCASSIAASSTDTQYFGPGTRLTVL.

A few counts support this clonotype. The chain joins TRBV7-2 to TRBJ1-3; 8 bases are shared with TRBD1. Germline CDR1 and CDR2: SGHTA and FQGNSA. J was trimmed by 2 bases and V by 5 bases; bases with no gene match: 5. This CDR3 has 15 amino acids. This CDR3 is CASSQWTGTGNTIYF. DNA of the CDR3: TGTGCCAGCAGCCAATGGACAGGGACTGGAAACACCATATATTTT.

This chain connects TRBV7-2 to TRBJ2-5; D might be TRBD1 (6 bases). V lost 5 bases to trimming and J lost 4 bases, with 17 bases between them. Germline V lookup: CDR1 SGHTA, CDR2 FQGNSA. The CDR3 is 15 residues long. This chain's CDR3 is CASSPRPDSRETQYF. The CDR3, as DNA: TGTGCCAGCAGCCCGCGGCCGGACAGTAGAGAGACCCAGTACTTC.